This TCR beta chain derives from a study of shared clonotypes between healthy human individuals. This CDR3 is built from 14 residues. CDR1 is SGHRS and CDR2 is YFSETQ in the germline V gene. The ends were cut back, 0 bases at V and 4 bases at J, with 11 bases in the middle. Here immunoSEQ multiplex PCR was the method, and the copy in TCRdb shows in-frame clones only, minus some. The sample consists of over a million clones, roughly 98.5% of them appearing once. Donors comprised healthy HIV-negative adults lacking recent acute infections or vaccinations. The material sequenced was naive CD4+ T cells sorted from blood. Specified subset: CD45RA+ positively selected. The source is a man aged 30-40 years in good health. The rearrangement links TRBV5-1 to TRBJ2-7, with D tentatively TRBD1 (6 bases). CDR3 nucleotide sequence: TGCGCCAGCAGCTTGGCCACAGGGCAGTACGAGCAGTACTTC. Amino acid sequence: CASSLATGQYEQYF.